This entry describes one T cell receptor (beta chain). Its target is unknown. The source of the sample is a study of CD8 T cells in ankylosing spondylitis. General observations from the study: Disease-linked clones were CD8+ and relatively rare in peripheral blood. Certain motif variants had earlier appeared in reactive arthritis synovial fluid and blood. Fewer than ten highly homologous variants made up a TCR beta motif that seemed to typify ankylosing spondylitis blood. Matched synovial fluid from ankylosing spondylitis patients was reported to be enriched for disease-linked clones.

Making use of molecular barcodes, quantitative 5'-RACE generated TCR beta libraries. TCRdb ran MiXCR on the 5' RACE reads and lists one entry per CDR3 protein. The table includes roughly 700,000 distinct CDR3 sequences, 19% detected once. Unmatched junction bases numbered 9, after V lost 2 bases and J lost 8 bases. Germline loops: CDR1 ENHRY, CDR2 SYGVKD. The CDR3 is 15 amino acids. The chain combines TRBV10-3 with TRBJ2-1, with TRBD2 identical over 7 bases. The source is a male donor with ankylosing spondylitis. The sequenced sample was blood, either unsorted or a sorted T cell fraction (not recorded which). The CDR3 sequence is CAISEVLEAGDEQFF. For the CDR3, the DNA is TGTGCCATCAGTGAGGTGTTGGAGGCGGGGGATGAGCAGTTCTTC.